Shown below are 17 T cell receptor beta chains from a single sample sequenced in a study of T cell responses to AZD1222 COVID-19 vaccine (dated by TCRdb to the early 2020s). The protocol used for the library was the immunoSEQ multiplex PCR assay. The table was pulled from immuneACCESS by TCRdb, which kept in-frame rearrangements only. Such tables lose some clones; where checked, under half of the loss comes from unresolved V genes, and the rest has no known cause. Across this sample there are 100,000 to 150,000 clones, with approximately 88% seen only once. The ten largest clones represent 28% of the sample. In light of the paper, this sample's time point label describes: baseline before first vaccination. This specimen was peripheral blood, taken on day 0 of AZD1222 vaccination. The receptors here all came from an adult in good health.

The genes are TRBV2 and TRBJ2-7; D perhaps matches TRBD2 (7 bases). V was clipped by 7 bases and J by 0 bases, with 13 bases between them. CDR1 and CDR2 from the germline V gene are SNHLY and FYNNEI. The CDR3 runs to 14 residues. The DNA for the CDR3 is TGTGCCAGCACGAGGGGGAGGGGCTCCTACGAGCAGTACTTC. This gives the protein CASTRGRGSYEQYF.

The chain employs TRBV19 and TRBJ2-7; D is uncertain. The CDR3 runs to 15 residues. Germline CDR1 LNHDA, CDR2 SQIVND (reference sequence). Trimming removed 5 bases from V and 3 bases from J, with 17 bases in between. Written as DNA, the CDR3 is TGTGCCAGTAGTCCACCCCCCCCGGGTGGCTACGAGCAGTACTTC. Protein: CASSPPPPGGYEQYF.

This chain links TRBV14 with TRBJ2-7; tentatively, D is TRBD2 (6 bases). CDR1 SGHDN and CDR2 FVKESK come from the germline V gene. V lost 6 bases and J 1 base, leaving 13 bases between the germline ends. The CDR3 is 14 amino acids. The DNA for the CDR3 is TGTGCCAGCAGTGCCTGGAGGGGTTCCTACGAGCAGTACTTC. It yields the protein CASSAWRGSYEQYF.

The chain has TRBV4-2 and TRBJ2-5, with 10 bases that match TRBD1. CDR1 LGHNA and CDR2 YNFKEQ come from the germline V gene. The ends lost 1 base at V and 3 bases at J; junction bases unmatched: 5. The CDR3 totals 16 residues. CDR3 residues: CASSQAIGTGEETQYF. CDR3 nucleotides: TGTGCCAGCAGCCAAGCAATCGGGACAGGGGAAGAGACCCAGTACTTC.

This chain connects TRBV15 to TRBJ1-2; 7 bases match TRBD1. The germline V gene encodes CDR1 LNHNV and CDR2 YYDKDF (reference sequence). The CDR3 is 18 amino acids. Trimming removed 3 bases from V and 7 bases from J; junction bases left unmatched: 20. CDR3 in DNA: TGTGCCACCAGCAGTCCCTACGACCGGGACAGATTTCGTGGTGGCTACACCTTC. It is translated as CATSSPYDRDRFRGGYTF.

The chain is built from TRBV9 and TRBJ2-5; D is ambiguous. The germline CDR1 and CDR2 sequences are SGDLS and YYNGEE. V was clipped by 4 bases and J by 2 bases, with 6 bases between them. The CDR3 covers 12 residues. CDR3 DNA: TGTGCCAGCAGCCTCCCACAAGAGACCCAGTACTTC. Its protein product is CASSLPQETQYF. Drawing the rest from reference TRBV9 and TRBJ2-5, the complete variable domain is DSGVTQTPKHLITATGQRVTLRCSPRSGDLSVYWYQQSLDQGLQFLIQYYNGEERAKGNILERFSAQQFPDLHSELNLSSLELGDSALYFCASSLPQETQYFGPGTRLLVL.

This chain links TRBV5-1 with TRBJ2-2, with a tentative D call TRBD2 (6 bases). The length of the CDR3 is 13 residues. The germline V and J ends were trimmed by 4 bases and 3 bases, with 7 bases remaining between them. CDR1 is SGHRS and CDR2 is YFSETQ in the germline V gene. The CDR3 region is CASSRGDTGELFF. DNA for the CDR3: TGCGCCAGCAGCCGCGGGGACACCGGGGAGCTGTTTTTT.

The chain combines TRBV6-5 with TRBJ2-3; D unresolved. The V end lost 5 bases, the J end lost 3 bases, and 12 bases lay between the germline ends. There are 14 residues in the CDR3. Per the germline V gene, CDR1 is MNHEY and CDR2 is SVGAGI. CDR3 region: CASSPRVWTDTQYF. The CDR3 DNA reads as TGTGCCAGCAGTCCACGGGTATGGACAGATACGCAGTATTTT.

J is TRBJ2-3 and V is TRBV3-1 (or the pseudogene TRBV3-2), with 8 bases fitting TRBD2. The CDR3 extends over 16 amino acids. The J segment lost 5 bases and the V segment lost 0 bases, leaving 7 bases of the junction unmatched. Germline V gene lookup returns CDR1 LGHDT and CDR2 YNNKEL (reference sequence). CDR3 nucleotide sequence: TGTGCCAGCAGCCAAGATTTGGCGGGAGGTCAAGATACGCAGTATTTT. Translation: CASSQDLAGGQDTQYF.

This chain connects TRBV19 to TRBJ2-7; 7 bases map to TRBD1. The junction had 7 bases not matched to a gene; V was cut back by 5 bases and J by 6 bases. The CDR3 is 13 residues long. The V gene's germline CDR1 is LNHDA and CDR2 SQIVND (reference sequence). For the CDR3, the DNA is TGTGCCAGTAGTGCACACAGGGGCACCGAGCAGTACTTC. Protein: CASSAHRGTEQYF.

The V gene is TRBV4-1, the J gene TRBJ1-5, with D possibly matching TRBD1 (5 bases). The CDR3 spans 16 residues. Germline V gene sequence: CDR1 MGHRA, CDR2 YSYEKL. Trimming left V 0 bases short and J 0 bases short, with 9 bases between. CDR3 protein: CASSQDDSASNQPQHF. CDR3 DNA: TGCGCCAGCAGCCAAGATGACAGTGCTAGCAATCAGCCCCAGCATTTT.

The chain joins TRBV6-2 or TRBV6-3 to TRBJ2-5; 11 bases line up with TRBD2. The CDR3 runs 16 residues. The V and J ends lost 5 bases and 5 bases, in that order; junction bases with no gene match: 10. Germline V CDR1 and CDR2: MNHEY, SVGEGT. In DNA, the CDR3 is TGTGCCAGCAGTCCCCTCACTAGCGGGAGTTTGGAGACCCAGTACTTC. Its protein is CASSPLTSGSLETQYF.

V and J are TRBV6-5 and TRBJ2-2; a possible D gene is TRBD1 (6 bases). Trimming pared 2 bases from V and 8 bases from J, leaving 12 bases between. The CDR3 runs 14 residues. The germline V gene has CDR1 MNHEY and CDR2 SVGAGI. CDR3 region: CASSYGTRVGELFF. The CDR3 nucleotides read TGTGCCAGCAGTTACGGGACAAGGGTTGGGGAGCTGTTTTTT.

The chain recombines TRBV7-2 with TRBJ2-5; 9 positions match TRBD1. After removal of 5 bases from V and 5 bases from J, the junction contained 12 bases not matched to a gene. The CDR3 sequence is 16 residues long. Germline V gives CDR1 SGHTA, CDR2 FQGNSA. This CDR3 is CASSPGGQGFRETQYF. The CDR3 DNA sequence: TGTGCCAGCAGCCCAGGGGGACAGGGTTTTAGGGAGACCCAGTACTTC.

The rearrangement joins TRBV19 to TRBJ1-3; 7 nucleotides align to TRBD1. The V gene end was trimmed by 8 bases and the J gene end by 4 bases; junction bases not matched to a gene: 14. The CDR3 contains 16 residues. Germline V gene lookup returns CDR1 LNHDA and CDR2 SQIVND (reference sequence). The chain's CDR3 is CASRGSAGGSGNTIYF. CDR3 bases: TGTGCCAGTCGAGGATCCGCAGGGGGGTCGGGAAACACCATATATTTT.

With regard to this clone: Mismatch with germline at one junction end may stem from a read error. V and J are TRBV9 and TRBJ2-3; a possible D gene is TRBD1 (5 bases). Germline CDR1 SGDLS, CDR2 YYNGEE. The CDR3 extends over 12 amino acids. The CDR3 DNA sequence: TGTGCCAGCAGCGTAGTGACAGATGCGCAGTATTTT. Translation: CASSVVTDAQYF.

The chain combines TRBV18 with TRBJ2-4, with 8 bases fitting TRBD1. The CDR3 runs to 14 residues. In germline, CDR1 is KGHSH, CDR2 LQKENI. V was pared by 3 bases and J by 8 bases, with 6 bases of the junction left unmatched. CDR3 sequence reads: CASSPSGGGDIQYF. For the CDR3, the DNA is TGTGCCAGCTCACCCTCAGGGGGCGGGGACATTCAGTACTTC.